This T cell receptor (beta chain) was observed in a study of blood T cells in healthy people across ages. This clonotype was picked up a small number of times. CDR3 length equals 14 residues. The V end lost 0 bases, the J end lost 3 bases, and 10 bases lay between the germline ends. Germline V CDR1 and CDR2: SGDLS, YYNGEE. Each donor's blood draw was around 9.2 milliliters of peripheral blood. It was with a sample-barcoded 5' primer and a J-beta primer mix that a second PCR of about 6 to 11 cycles was run. One entry per CDR3 protein results from TCRdb running MiXCR on the 5' RACE reads. The sample includes hundreds of thousands of distinct CDR3 sequences, about 40% seen only once; the top ten take around 20%.

This chain joins TRBV9 and TRBJ2-7, with D perhaps TRBD1 (6 bases). Sequences were obtained from blood. The source of this sequence is a woman in her sixties in good health. CDR3 protein: CASSVDSRGYEQYF. CDR3 bases: TGTGCCAGCAGCGTAGATAGCAGGGGCTACGAGCAGTACTTC.